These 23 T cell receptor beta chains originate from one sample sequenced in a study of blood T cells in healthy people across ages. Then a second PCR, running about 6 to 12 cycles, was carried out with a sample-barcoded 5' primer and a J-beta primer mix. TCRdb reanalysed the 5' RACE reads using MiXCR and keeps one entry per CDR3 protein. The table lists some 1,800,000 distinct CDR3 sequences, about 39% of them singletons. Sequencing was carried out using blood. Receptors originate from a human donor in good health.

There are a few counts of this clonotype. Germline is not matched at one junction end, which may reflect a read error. The CDR3 spells CSARDPGQGRSYERYF. CDR3 nucleotide sequence: TGCAGTGCTAGAGATCCCGGACAGGGCCGATCCTACGAGCGGTACTTC. This chain links TRBV20-1 with TRBJ2-7; 8 bases align to TRBD1. Germline V gene sequence: CDR1 DFQATT, CDR2 SNEGSKA (reference sequence). The CDR3 length is 16 residues.

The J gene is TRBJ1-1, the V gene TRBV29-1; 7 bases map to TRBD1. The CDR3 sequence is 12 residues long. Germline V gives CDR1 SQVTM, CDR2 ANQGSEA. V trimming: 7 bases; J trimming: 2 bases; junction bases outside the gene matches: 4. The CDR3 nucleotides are TGCAGCGGGGGACAGATCAACACTGAAGCTTTCTTT. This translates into CSGGQINTEAFF.

CDR3 loop: CATSPGGDSNIQYF. The CDR3 region has the DNA TGTGCCACCAGCCCTGGAGGGGATAGTAACATTCAGTACTTC. This rearrangement joins TRBV15 to TRBJ2-4, with D possibly TRBD2 on 6 matching bases. This CDR3 is built from 14 residues. The V gene lost 5 bases and the J gene lost 7 bases, with 15 bases spanning the gap. Per the germline V gene, CDR1 is LNHNV and CDR2 is YYDKDF (reference sequence).

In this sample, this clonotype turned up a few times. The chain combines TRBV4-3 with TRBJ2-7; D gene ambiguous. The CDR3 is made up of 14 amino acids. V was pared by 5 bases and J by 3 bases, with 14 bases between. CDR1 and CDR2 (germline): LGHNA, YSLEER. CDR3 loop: CASSGNVGGYEQYF. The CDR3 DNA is TGCGCCAGCAGCGGAAACGTCGGTGGCTACGAGCAGTACTTC.

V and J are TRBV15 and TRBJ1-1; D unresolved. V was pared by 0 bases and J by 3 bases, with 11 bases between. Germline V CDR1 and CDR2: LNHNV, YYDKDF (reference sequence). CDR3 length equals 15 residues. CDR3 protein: CATSREAGGDTEAFF. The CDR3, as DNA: TGTGCCACCAGCAGAGAGGCAGGTGGGGACACTGAAGCTTTCTTT.

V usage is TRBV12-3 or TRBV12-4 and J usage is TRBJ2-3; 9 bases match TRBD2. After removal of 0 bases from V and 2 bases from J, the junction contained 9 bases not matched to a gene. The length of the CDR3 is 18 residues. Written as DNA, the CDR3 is TGTGCCAGCAGTTTAGCAGGGGCGGGGGGGCTAACCACAGATACGCAGTATTTT. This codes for CASSLAGAGGLTTDTQYF.

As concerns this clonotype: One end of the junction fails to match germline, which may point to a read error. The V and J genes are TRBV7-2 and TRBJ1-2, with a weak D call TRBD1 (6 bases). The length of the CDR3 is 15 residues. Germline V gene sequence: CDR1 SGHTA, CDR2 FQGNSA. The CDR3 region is CACSRSVRQEYGYTF. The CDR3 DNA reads TGTGCCTGCAGCCGCTCGGTTAGACAGGAGTATGGCTACACCTTC.

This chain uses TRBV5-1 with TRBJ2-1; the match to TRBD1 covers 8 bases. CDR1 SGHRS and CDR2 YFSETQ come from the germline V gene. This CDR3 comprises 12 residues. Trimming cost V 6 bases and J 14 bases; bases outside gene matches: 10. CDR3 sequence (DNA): TGCGCCAGCAACCCCTGGACAGGGCGGAAGTTCTTC. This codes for CASNPWTGRKFF.

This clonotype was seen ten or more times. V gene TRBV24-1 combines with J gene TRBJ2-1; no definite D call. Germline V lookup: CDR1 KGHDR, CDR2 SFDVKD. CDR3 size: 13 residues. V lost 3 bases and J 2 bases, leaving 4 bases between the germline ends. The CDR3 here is CATSDNTYNEQFF. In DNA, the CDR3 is TGTGCCACCAGTGATAACACCTACAATGAGCAGTTCTTC.

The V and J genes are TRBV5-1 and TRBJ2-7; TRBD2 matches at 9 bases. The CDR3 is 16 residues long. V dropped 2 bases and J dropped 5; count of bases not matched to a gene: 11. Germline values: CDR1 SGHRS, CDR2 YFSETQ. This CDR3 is CASSLNSGTSRDEQYF. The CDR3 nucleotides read TGCGCCAGCAGCTTAAATAGCGGGACTAGCCGAGACGAGCAGTACTTC.

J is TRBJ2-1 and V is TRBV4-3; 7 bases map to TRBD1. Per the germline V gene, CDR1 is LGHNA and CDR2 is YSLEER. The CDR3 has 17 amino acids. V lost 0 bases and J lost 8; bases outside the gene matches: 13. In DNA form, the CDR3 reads TGCGCCAGCAGCCAAGATCGGCTTTGGGGGACAGTCGATGAGCAGTTCTTC. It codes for CASSQDRLWGTVDEQFF.

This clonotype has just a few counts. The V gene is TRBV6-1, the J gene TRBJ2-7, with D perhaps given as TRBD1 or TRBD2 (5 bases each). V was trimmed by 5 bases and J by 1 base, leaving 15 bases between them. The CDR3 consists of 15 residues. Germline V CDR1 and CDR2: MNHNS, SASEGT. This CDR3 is CASSPNPRGSYEQYF. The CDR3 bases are TGTGCCAGCAGTCCAAACCCGAGGGGATCCTACGAGCAGTACTTC.

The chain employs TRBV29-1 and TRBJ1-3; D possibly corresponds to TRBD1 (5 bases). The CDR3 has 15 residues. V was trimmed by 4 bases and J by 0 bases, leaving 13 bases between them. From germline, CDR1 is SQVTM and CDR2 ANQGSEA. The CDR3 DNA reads TGCAGCGTTGTCGAGACAGTCTTCTCTGGAAACACCATATATTTT. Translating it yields CSVVETVFSGNTIYF.

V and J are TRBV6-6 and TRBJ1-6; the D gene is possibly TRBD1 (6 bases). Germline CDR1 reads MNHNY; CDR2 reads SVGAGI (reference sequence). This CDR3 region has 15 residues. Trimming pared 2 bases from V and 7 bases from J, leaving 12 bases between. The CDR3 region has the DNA TGTGCCAGCAGTTACCTGGGGGCCCCGAATTCACCCCTCCACTTT. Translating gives CASSYLGAPNSPLHF.

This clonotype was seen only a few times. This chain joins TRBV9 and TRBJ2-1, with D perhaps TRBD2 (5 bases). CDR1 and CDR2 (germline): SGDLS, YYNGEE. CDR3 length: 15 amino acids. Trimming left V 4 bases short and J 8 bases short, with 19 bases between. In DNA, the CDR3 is TGTGCCAGCAGCAAGGCGGGCAGCCATACGTATGAGCAGTTCTTC. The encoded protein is CASSKAGSHTYEQFF.

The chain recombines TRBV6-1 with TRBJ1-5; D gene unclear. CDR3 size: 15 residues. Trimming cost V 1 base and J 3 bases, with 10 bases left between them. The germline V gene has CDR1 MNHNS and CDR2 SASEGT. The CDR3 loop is CASSEVVAANQPQHF. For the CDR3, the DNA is TGTGCCAGCAGTGAAGTCGTGGCAGCCAATCAGCCCCAGCATTTT.

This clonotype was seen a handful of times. DNA for the CDR3: TGTGCCACCAGGGGCCTGCAGCCCCAGCATTTT. This encodes CATRGLQPQHF. The rearrangement links TRBV3-1 to TRBJ1-5, with a weak D call TRBD1 (6 bases). The V and J ends lost 10 bases and 7 bases respectively, with 11 bases between them. Germline CDR1 is LGHDT and CDR2 is YNNKEL (reference sequence). This CDR3 is 11 amino acids long.

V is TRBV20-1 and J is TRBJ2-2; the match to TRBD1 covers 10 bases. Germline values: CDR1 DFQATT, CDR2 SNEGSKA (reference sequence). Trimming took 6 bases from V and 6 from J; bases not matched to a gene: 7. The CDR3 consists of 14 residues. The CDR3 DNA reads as TGCAGTGCCGGGGGACAGGGGAGACCCGGGGAGCTGTTTTTT. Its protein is CSAGGQGRPGELFF.

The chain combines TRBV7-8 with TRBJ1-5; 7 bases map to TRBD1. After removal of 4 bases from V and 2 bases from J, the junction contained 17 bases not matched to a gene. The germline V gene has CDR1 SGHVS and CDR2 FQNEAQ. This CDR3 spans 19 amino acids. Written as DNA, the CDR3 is TGTGCCAGCAGCTCCTTGGTGGGAACAGGGGTTTTTGGCAATCAGCCCCAGCATTTT. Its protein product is CASSSLVGTGVFGNQPQHF. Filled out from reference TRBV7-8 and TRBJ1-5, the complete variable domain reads GAGVSQSPRYKVAKRGQDVALRCDPISGHVSLFWYQQALGQGPEFLTYFQNEAQLDKSGLPSDRFFAERPEGSVSTLKIQRTQQEDSAVYLCASSSLVGTGVFGNQPQHFGDGTRLSIL.

The CDR3 nucleotides read TGTGCCATCCAAAGGGACAGGTCCTACACCGGGGAGCTGTTTTTT. This sequence encodes CAIQRDRSYTGELFF. The chain employs TRBV10-3 and TRBJ2-2; 8 nucleotides align to TRBD1. The V and J ends lost 8 bases and 3 bases, in that order; junction bases with no gene match: 8. The CDR3 contains 15 residues. Germline V gene data show CDR1 as ENHRY and CDR2 as SYGVKD.

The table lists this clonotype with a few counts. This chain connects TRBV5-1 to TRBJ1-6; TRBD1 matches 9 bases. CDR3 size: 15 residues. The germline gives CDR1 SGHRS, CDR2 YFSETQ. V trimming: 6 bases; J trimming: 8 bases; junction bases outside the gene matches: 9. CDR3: CASTPDTGGDSPLHF. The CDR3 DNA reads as TGCGCCAGCACCCCAGACACAGGGGGCGATTCACCCCTCCACTTT.

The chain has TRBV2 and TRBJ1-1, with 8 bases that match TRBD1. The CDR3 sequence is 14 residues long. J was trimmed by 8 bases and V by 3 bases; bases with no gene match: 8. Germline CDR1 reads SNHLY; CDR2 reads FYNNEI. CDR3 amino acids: CASSETGAFLEAFF. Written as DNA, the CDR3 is TGTGCCAGCAGTGAGACAGGGGCCTTTCTCGAAGCTTTCTTT.

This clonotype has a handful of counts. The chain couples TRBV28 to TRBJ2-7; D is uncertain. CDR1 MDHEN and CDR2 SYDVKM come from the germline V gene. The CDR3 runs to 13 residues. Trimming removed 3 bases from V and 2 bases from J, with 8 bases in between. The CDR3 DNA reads TGTGCCAGCAGTTTGGTGCAGACCTACGAGCAGTACTTC. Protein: CASSLVQTYEQYF.